These T cell receptor beta chains were read from a single sample in a study of T cells in Graves' hyperthyroidism and ophthalmopathy. TCRdb analysed the multiplex PCR reads with MiXCR anew, one entry per CDR3 protein. The sample lists roughly 720,000 distinct CDR3 sequences, roughly 17% seen once, with around 16% in the top ten. The specimen was blood. The receptors stem from a man in his fifties or sixties with Graves' hyperthyroidism. Each CDR3 is given with its conserved first and last residue.

v_call: TRBV6-1
cdr3_aa: CASSPTLGYSHEQYF

v_call: TRBV12-3/TRBV12-4
cdr3_aa: CASSFQGELGELFF

v_call: TRBV6-1
cdr3_aa: CASSPLGVQETQYF

v_call: TRBV7-9
cdr3_aa: CASSMTGPGYTF

v_call: TRBV20-1
cdr3_aa: CSASSSAGLSYEQYF

v_call: TRBV20-1
cdr3_aa: CSAREAPQREQYF

v_call: TRBV27
cdr3_aa: CASSLTGGLAYEQYF

v_call: TRBV10-3
cdr3_aa: CAISGRVENYGYTF

v_call: TRBV6-1
cdr3_aa: CASRDIIANYGYTF

v_call: TRBV6-1
cdr3_aa: CASSPSGNLRLSSYEQYF

v_call: TRBV3-1
cdr3_aa: CASSHSENSPLHF

v_call: TRBV11-2
cdr3_aa: CASSAHLGNEQFF

v_call: TRBV29-1
cdr3_aa: CSVEDGQGFYEQYF

v_call: TRBV20-1
cdr3_aa: CSARDGALGELFF

v_call: TRBV19
cdr3_aa: CASSVSGRHPYNEQFF

v_call: TRBV2
cdr3_aa: CASSEVIHSNYGYTF

v_call: TRBV18
cdr3_aa: CASSPKLEKQETQYF

v_call: TRBV9
cdr3_aa: CASSVASGTNTGELFF

v_call: TRBV27
cdr3_aa: CASSSRLAGDETDTQYF

v_call: TRBV2
cdr3_aa: CASSGSREAYEQHF

v_call: TRBV2
cdr3_aa: CASLRQGNYGYTF

v_call: TRBV18
cdr3_aa: CASSLFGGGPYGELFF

v_call: TRBV6-1
cdr3_aa: CASRTGTGGSDEQFF

v_call: TRBV19
cdr3_aa: CASSGGRFKRDSSYNEQFF